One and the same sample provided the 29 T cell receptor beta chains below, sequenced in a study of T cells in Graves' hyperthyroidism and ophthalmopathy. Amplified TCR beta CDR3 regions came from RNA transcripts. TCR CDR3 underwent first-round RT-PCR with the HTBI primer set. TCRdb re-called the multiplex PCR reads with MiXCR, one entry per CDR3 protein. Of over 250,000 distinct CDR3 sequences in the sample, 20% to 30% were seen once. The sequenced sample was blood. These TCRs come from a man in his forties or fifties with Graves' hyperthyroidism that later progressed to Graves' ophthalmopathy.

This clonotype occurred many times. CDR3 DNA: TGCGCCAGCAGCCAACCGTCGGGATCGAGCTCCTACGAGCAGTACTTC. It translates to CASSQPSGSSSYEQYF. The rearrangement joins TRBV4-1 to TRBJ2-7; TRBD2 might be the D (5 bases). The germline V gene has CDR1 MGHRA and CDR2 YSYEKL. The CDR3 runs 16 residues. The germline V and J ends were trimmed by 2 bases and 0 bases, with 14 bases remaining between them.

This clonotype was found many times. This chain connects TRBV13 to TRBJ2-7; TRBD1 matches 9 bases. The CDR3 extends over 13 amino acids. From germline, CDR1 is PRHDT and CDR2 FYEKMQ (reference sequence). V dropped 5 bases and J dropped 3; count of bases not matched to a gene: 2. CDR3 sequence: CASSRDRVYEQYF. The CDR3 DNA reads TGTGCCAGCAGCCGGGACAGGGTCTACGAGCAGTACTTC.

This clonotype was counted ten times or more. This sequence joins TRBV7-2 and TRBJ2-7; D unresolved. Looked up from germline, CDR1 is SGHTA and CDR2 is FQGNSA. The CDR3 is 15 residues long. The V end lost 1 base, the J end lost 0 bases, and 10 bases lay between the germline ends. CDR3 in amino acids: CASSLGGTSSYEQYF. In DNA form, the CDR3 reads TGTGCCAGCAGCTTAGGGGGAACCAGCTCCTACGAGCAGTACTTC.

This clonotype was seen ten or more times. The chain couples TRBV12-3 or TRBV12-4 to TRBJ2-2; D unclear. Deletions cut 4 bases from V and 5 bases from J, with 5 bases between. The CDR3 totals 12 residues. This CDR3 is CASSYGTGELFF. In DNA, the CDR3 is TGTGCCAGCAGTTACGGGACCGGGGAGCTGTTTTTT.

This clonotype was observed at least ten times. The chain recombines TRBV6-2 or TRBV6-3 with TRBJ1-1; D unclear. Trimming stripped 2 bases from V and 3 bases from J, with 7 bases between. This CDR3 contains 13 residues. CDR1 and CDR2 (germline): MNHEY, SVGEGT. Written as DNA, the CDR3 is TGTGCCAGCAGTTACGATTCGCACACTGAAGCTTTCTTT. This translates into CASSYDSHTEAFF.

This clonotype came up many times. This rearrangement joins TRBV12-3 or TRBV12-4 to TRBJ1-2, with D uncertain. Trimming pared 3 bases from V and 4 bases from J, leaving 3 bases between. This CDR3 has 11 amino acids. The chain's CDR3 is CASSFGYGYTF. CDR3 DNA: TGTGCCAGCAGTTTCGGCTATGGCTACACCTTC.

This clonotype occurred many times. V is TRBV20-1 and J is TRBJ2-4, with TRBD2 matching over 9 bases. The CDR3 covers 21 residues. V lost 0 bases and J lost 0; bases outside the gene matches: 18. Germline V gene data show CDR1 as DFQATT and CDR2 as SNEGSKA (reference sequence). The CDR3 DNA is TGCAGTGCTAGAGATAGGGACCATAGCGGGAGACGCACCCTAGCCAAAAACATTCAGTACTTC. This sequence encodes CSARDRDHSGRRTLAKNIQYF.

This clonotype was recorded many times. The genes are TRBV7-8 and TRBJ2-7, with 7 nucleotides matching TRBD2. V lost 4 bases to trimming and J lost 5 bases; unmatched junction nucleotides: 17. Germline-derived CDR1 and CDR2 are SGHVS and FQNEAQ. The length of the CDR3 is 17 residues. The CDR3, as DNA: TGTGCCAGCAGCTCGCCGAGACTAGCCAAACTCGGGAACGAGCAGTACTTC. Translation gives CASSSPRLAKLGNEQYF.

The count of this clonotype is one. The CDR3 DNA sequence: TGTGCCAGCAGTTTTTCAGCCGGGGACAGGCCCCTCGAGCAGTACTTC. Its protein is CASSFSAGDRPLEQYF. The V and J genes are TRBV27 and TRBJ2-7; 8 bases are a match to TRBD1. CDR1 is MNHEY and CDR2 is SMNVEV in the germline V gene (reference sequence). The length of the CDR3 is 16 residues. With V trimmed by 3 bases and J by 6 bases, 13 bases remained unmatched.

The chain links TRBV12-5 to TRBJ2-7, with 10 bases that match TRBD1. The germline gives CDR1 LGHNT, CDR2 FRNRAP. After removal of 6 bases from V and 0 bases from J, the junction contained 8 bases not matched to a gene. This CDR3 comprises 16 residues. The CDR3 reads CASGRQGATPSYEQYF. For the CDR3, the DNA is TGTGCTAGTGGGAGACAGGGGGCGACCCCCTCCTACGAGCAGTACTTC. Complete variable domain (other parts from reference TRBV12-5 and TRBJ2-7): DARVTQTPRHKVTEMGQEVTMRCQPILGHNTVFWYRQTMMQGLELLAYFRNRAPLDDSGMPKDRFSAEMPDATLATLKIQPSEPRDSAVYFCASGRQGATPSYEQYFGPGTRLTVT.

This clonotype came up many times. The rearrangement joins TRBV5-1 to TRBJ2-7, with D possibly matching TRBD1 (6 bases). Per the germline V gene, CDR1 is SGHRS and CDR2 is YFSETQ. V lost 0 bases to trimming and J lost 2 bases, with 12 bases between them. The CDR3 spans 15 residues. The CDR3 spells CASSLAAGVTYEQYF. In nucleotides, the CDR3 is TGCGCCAGCAGCTTGGCGGCAGGGGTAACCTACGAGCAGTACTTC.

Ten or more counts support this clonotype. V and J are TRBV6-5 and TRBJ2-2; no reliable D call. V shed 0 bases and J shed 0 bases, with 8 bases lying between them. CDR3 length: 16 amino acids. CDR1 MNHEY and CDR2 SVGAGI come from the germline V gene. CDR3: CASSYSISANTGELFF. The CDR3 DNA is TGTGCCAGCAGTTACTCGATCTCAGCGAACACCGGGGAGCTGTTTTTT.

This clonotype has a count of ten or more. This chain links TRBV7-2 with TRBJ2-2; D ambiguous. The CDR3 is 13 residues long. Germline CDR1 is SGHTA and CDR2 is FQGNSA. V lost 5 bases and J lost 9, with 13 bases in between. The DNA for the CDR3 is TGTGCCAGCAGCCACATTAGTATCTGGGAGCTGTTTTTT. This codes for CASSHISIWELFF. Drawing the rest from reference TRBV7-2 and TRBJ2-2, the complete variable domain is GAGVSQSPSNKVTEKGKDVELRCDPISGHTALYWYRQSLGQGLEFLIYFQGNSAPDKSGLPSDRFSAERTGGSVSTLTIQRTQQEDSAVYLCASSHISIWELFFGEGSRLTVL.

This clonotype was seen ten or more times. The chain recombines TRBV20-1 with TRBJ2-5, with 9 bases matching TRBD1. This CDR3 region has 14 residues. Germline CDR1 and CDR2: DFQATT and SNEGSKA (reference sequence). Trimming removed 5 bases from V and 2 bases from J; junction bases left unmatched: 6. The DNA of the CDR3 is TGCAGTGCTGGACGGGACAGGGTTCAAGAGACCCAGTACTTC. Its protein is CSAGRDRVQETQYF.

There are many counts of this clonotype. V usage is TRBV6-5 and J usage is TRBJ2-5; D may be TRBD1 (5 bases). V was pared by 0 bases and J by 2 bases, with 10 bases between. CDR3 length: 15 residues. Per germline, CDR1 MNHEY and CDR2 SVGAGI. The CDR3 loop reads CASSYSKGPQETQYF. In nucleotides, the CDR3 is TGTGCCAGCAGTTACTCTAAGGGGCCACAAGAGACCCAGTACTTC.

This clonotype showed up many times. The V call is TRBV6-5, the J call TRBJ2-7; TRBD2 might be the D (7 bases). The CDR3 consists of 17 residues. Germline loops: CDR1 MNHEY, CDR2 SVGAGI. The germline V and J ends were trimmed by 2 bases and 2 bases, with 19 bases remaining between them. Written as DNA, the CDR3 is TGTGCCAGCAGTTACCTAGCGGCAGGGGCGGGGGCCTACGAGCAGTACTTC. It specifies CASSYLAAGAGAYEQYF.

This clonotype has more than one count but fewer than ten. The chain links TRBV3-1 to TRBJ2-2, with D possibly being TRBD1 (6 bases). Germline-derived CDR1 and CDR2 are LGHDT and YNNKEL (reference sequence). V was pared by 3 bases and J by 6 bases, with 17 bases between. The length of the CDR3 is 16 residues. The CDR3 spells CASSHQTGIGAGELFF. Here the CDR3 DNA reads TGTGCCAGCAGCCATCAAACAGGGATAGGCGCCGGGGAGCTGTTTTTT. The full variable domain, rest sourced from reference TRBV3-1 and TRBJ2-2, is DTAVSQTPKYLVTQMGNDKSIKCEQNLGHDTMYWYKQDSKKFLKIMFSYNNKELIINETVPNRFSPKSPDKAHLNLHINSLELGDSAVYFCASSHQTGIGAGELFFGEGSRLTVL.

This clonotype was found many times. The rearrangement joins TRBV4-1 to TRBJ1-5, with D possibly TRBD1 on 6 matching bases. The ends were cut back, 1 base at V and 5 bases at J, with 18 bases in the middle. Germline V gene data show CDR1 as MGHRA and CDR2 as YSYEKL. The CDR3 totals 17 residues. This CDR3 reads CASSQVSPVRGYQPQHF. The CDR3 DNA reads TGCGCCAGCAGCCAAGTGTCTCCCGTCAGGGGATATCAGCCCCAGCATTTT.

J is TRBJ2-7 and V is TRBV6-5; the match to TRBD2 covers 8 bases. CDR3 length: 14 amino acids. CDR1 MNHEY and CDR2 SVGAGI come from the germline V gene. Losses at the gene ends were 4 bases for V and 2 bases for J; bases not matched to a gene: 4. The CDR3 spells CASSSGTSAYEQYF. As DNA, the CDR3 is TGTGCCAGCAGTTCCGGGACTAGTGCCTACGAGCAGTACTTC.

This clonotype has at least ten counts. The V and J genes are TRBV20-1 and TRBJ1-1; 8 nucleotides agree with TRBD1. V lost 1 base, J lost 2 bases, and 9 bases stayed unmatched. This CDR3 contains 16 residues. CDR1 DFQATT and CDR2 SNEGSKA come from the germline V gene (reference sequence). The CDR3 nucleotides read TGCAGTGCTAGAGGGGCAGGGGGCATCACTAACACTGAAGCTTTCTTT. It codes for CSARGAGGITNTEAFF.

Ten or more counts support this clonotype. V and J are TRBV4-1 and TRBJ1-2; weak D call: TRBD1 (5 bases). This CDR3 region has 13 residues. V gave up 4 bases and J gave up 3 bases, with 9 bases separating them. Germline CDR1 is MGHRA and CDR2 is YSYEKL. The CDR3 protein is CASSPQGDYGYTF. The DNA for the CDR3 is TGCGCCAGCAGCCCCCAGGGAGACTATGGCTACACCTTC.

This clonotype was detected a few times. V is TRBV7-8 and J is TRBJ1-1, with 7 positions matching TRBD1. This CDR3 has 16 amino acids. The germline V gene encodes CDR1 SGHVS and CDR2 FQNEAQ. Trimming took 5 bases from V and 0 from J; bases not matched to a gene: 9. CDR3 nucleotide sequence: TGTGCCAGCAGCCCGCGACAGGGACCGATGAACACTGAAGCTTTCTTT. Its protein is CASSPRQGPMNTEAFF.

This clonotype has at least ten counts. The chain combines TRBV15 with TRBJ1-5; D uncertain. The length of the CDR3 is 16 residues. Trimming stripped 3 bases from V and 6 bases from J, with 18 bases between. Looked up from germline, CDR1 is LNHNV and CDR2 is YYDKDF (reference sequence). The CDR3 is CATSSPFEGSLQPQHF. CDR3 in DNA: TGTGCCACCAGCAGCCCTTTCGAGGGATCTCTTCAGCCCCAGCATTTT.

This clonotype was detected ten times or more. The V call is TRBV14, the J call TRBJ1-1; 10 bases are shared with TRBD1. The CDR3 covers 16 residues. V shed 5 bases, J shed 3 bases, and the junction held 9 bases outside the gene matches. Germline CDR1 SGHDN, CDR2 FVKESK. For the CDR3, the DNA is TGTGCCAGCAGCTTGGACAGGGGGAATCTTCACACTGAAGCTTTCTTT. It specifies CASSLDRGNLHTEAFF.

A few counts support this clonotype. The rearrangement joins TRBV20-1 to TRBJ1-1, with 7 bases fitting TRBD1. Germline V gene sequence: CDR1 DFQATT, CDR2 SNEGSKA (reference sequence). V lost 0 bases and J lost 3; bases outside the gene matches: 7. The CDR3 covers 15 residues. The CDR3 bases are TGCAGTGCTAGAGATCCACAGGGGTTGGACACTGAAGCTTTCTTT. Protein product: CSARDPQGLDTEAFF.

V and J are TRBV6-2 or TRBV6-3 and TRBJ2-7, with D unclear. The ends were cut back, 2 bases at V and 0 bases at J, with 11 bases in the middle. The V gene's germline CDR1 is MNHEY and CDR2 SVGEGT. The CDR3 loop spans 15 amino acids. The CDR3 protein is CASSYDPSSSYEQYF. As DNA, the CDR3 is TGTGCCAGCAGTTACGATCCATCAAGCTCCTACGAGCAGTACTTC.

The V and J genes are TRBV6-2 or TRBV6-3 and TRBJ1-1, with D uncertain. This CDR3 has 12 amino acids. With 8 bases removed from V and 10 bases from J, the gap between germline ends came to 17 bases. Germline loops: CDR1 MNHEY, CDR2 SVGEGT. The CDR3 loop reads CASGGGSRRAFF. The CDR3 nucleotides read TGTGCCAGCGGTGGAGGGTCCCGACGAGCTTTCTTT.

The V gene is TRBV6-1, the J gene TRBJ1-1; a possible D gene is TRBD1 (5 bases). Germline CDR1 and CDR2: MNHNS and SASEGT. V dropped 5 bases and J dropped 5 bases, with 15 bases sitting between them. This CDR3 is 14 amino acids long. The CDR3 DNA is TGTGCCAGCAGTCTGTCGGGGGTCGAGACTGAAGCTTTCTTT. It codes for CASSLSGVETEAFF.

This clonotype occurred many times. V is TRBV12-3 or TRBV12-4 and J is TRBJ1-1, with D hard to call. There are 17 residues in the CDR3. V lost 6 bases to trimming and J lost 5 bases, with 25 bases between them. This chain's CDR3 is CASSPNNVYGRRTEAFF. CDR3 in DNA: TGTGCCAGCAGCCCTAACAACGTTTATGGGAGAAGGACTGAAGCTTTCTTT.